This T cell receptor (beta chain) was recovered during a study of blood T cell repertoires in COVID-19. The germline gives CDR1 SGHAT, CDR2 FQNNGV. Deletions cut 0 bases from V and 4 bases from J, with 12 bases between. The length of the CDR3 is 15 residues. Profiling relied on immunoSEQ multiplex PCR, and the TCRdb table lists in-frame clones only, not all of them. The repertoire holds 200,000 or so clones, with 80% to 90% as singletons. The chain has TRBV11-2 and TRBJ1-1; perhaps TRBD1 as D (5 bases). Sample: PBMCs or T cells enriched from blood (not recorded which). This sequence originates from a young woman in a cohort exposed to, infected with or recovered from COVID-19 (not recorded which). For the CDR3, the DNA is TGTGCCAGCAGCTTAGATCTAAGCGGGGGCACTGAAGCTTTCTTT. Its translation: CASSLDLSGGTEAFF.